These 29 T cell receptor beta chains were sequenced from one sample in a study of T cells expressing NK-cell markers. TCRdb re-called the 5' RACE reads; every CDR3 protein appears as one record, without DNA. Its table records about 370,000 distinct CDR3 sequences. Input material: blood T cells: a sorted CD56 or NKG2C T cell subset, CD4+ or CD8+ T cells, or bulk PBMC T cells (not recorded which). These receptors came from a woman in her fifties or sixties in good health.

V and J are TRBV19 and TRBJ2-2; there is no DNA to check the TCRdb D call of TRBD2. In germline, CDR1 is LNHDA, CDR2 SQIVND (reference sequence). The length of the CDR3 is 18 residues. The CDR3 is CASRSNTPGLAKTGELFF.

The gene calls are TRBV10-3 and TRBJ2-3; TCRdb reports TRBD2, a call that lacks DNA to check it against. The CDR3 sequence is 18 residues long. Germline CDR1 ENHRY, CDR2 SYGVKD. The CDR3 sequence is CAISDPGLAGVGADTQYF.

The chain is built from TRBV9 and TRBJ2-1; the TCRdb D gene call, TRBD1, has no DNA to confirm it. Germline CDR1 and CDR2: SGDLS and YYNGEE. The CDR3 length is 14 residues. This CDR3 is CASSVGGQGYEQFF.

The V gene is TRBV29-1, the J gene TRBJ2-1; the D call from TCRdb, TRBD2, cannot be confirmed without DNA. Germline-derived CDR1 and CDR2 are SQVTM and ANQGSEA. The CDR3 totals 14 residues. The CDR3 here is CSVELGLGPHEQFF.

This sequence joins TRBV11-2 and TRBJ2-4; TCRdb designates TRBD1, a call that cannot be tested without DNA. Germline assignment: CDR1 SGHAT and CDR2 FQNNGV. This CDR3 is built from 16 residues. CDR3 protein: CASSLIGGQGADIQYF.

The J gene is TRBJ2-3, the V gene TRBV4-1; lacking DNA, the TRBD2 call made by TCRdb goes unchecked. This CDR3 is 17 amino acids long. Per germline, CDR1 MGHRA and CDR2 YSYEKL. CDR3 region: CASSLSSGGYTTDTQYF.

V gene TRBV5-1 combines with J gene TRBJ2-2. Germline V lookup: CDR1 SGHRS, CDR2 YFSETQ. The CDR3 totals 14 residues. The CDR3 here is CASSLTANTGELFF.

This chain links TRBV10-3 with TRBJ2-2; the D call of TRBD1 rests on TCRdb alone, since no DNA is present to check it. Germline values: CDR1 ENHRY, CDR2 SYGVKD. The CDR3 covers 14 residues. The CDR3 spells CAIRGTRNTGELFF.

The chain employs TRBV6-6 and TRBJ2-7; there is no DNA to check the TCRdb D call of TRBD1. The V gene's germline CDR1 is MNHNY and CDR2 SVGAGI (reference sequence). This CDR3 is 13 amino acids long. The chain's CDR3 is CASSSGEPYEQYF.

The V and J genes are TRBV5-6 and TRBJ2-1. This CDR3 is 16 amino acids long. CDR1 and CDR2 from the germline V gene are SGHDT and YYEEEE. The CDR3 region is CASSGPGGSSYNEQFF. The full variable domain, in which reference TRBV5-6 and TRBJ2-1 provide the parts outside the CDR3, is DAGVTQSPTHLIKTRGQQVTLRCSPKSGHDTVSWYQQALGQGPQFIFQYYEEEERQRGNFPDRFSGHQFPNYSSELNVNALLLGDSALYLCASSGPGGSSYNEQFFGPGTRLTVL.

V gene TRBV10-3 combines with J gene TRBJ1-5. Per the germline V gene, CDR1 is ENHRY and CDR2 is SYGVKD. This CDR3 region has 19 residues. CDR3: CAILSPFVRVVYSNQPQHF.

V and J are TRBV6-2 or TRBV6-3 and TRBJ2-6; TCRdb gives TRBD1 as the D gene, but with no DNA this cannot be confirmed. Germline V gives CDR1 MNHEY, CDR2 SVGEGT. The CDR3 consists of 14 residues. This CDR3 reads CASSPGGGANVLTF.

The chain couples TRBV15 to TRBJ1-6; no DNA is available, so the TRBD1 call from TCRdb remains unchecked. The germline CDR1 and CDR2 sequences are LNHNV and YYDKDF (reference sequence). The CDR3 is 13 residues long. The CDR3 here is CATSRGANSPLHF.

The chain joins TRBV14 to TRBJ2-6; TCRdb gives TRBD1 as the D gene, but with no DNA this cannot be confirmed. Germline loops: CDR1 SGHDN, CDR2 FVKESK. CDR3 length equals 18 residues. The CDR3 region is CASSRAGQVISGANVLTF.

This rearrangement joins TRBV27 to TRBJ1-5. The CDR3 is 11 residues long. Germline V gives CDR1 MNHEY, CDR2 SMNVEV (reference sequence). CDR3 residues: CASPSRQPQHF.

This chain links TRBV7-2 with TRBJ2-4; TCRdb names TRBD1, which stays unverified in the absence of DNA. Germline CDR1 is SGHTA and CDR2 is FQGNSA. The CDR3 extends over 11 amino acids. This chain's CDR3 is CASSLEGGRDF.

The chain's CDR3 is CASSVFSAGPSSYNEQFF. The chain links TRBV9 to TRBJ2-1; TCRdb designates TRBD1, a call that cannot be tested without DNA. Germline CDR1 reads SGDLS; CDR2 reads YYNGEE. The CDR3 is 18 amino acids.

V and J are TRBV20-1 and TRBJ2-1; TCRdb designates TRBD1, a call that cannot be tested without DNA. Germline-derived CDR1 and CDR2 are DFQATT and SNEGSKA (reference sequence). This CDR3 is built from 20 residues. CDR3: CSAQAEQNRGPKGSYNEQFF.

The rearrangement joins TRBV20-1 to TRBJ2-3; the TCRdb D gene call, TRBD2, has no DNA to confirm it. The CDR3 totals 15 residues. The V gene's germline CDR1 is DFQATT and CDR2 SNEGSKA (reference sequence). The CDR3 spells CSARDGAGPLDTQYF.

This chain connects TRBV4-2 to TRBJ2-7; TCRdb's D call, TRBD1, is unchecked because there is no DNA. The germline CDR1 and CDR2 sequences are LGHNA and YNFKEQ. The CDR3 is made up of 13 amino acids. CDR3 region: CASSQETAGEQYF.

The chain joins TRBV14 to TRBJ1-2; TCRdb's D gene call, TRBD1, goes unchecked for lack of DNA. The length of the CDR3 is 13 residues. CDR1 and CDR2 from the germline V gene are SGHDN and FVKESK. CDR3 protein: CASSRGQSYGYTF.

The J gene is TRBJ1-2, the V gene TRBV5-6. Per germline, CDR1 SGHDT and CDR2 YYEEEE. The CDR3 has 12 amino acids. The CDR3 is CASSADNYGYTF.

This CDR3 is CASRRTGAGEGETQYF. The chain links TRBV7-9 to TRBJ2-5; the D gene TCRdb calls, TRBD2, cannot be checked with no DNA. The CDR3 runs 16 residues. Germline CDR1 and CDR2: SEHNR and FQNEAQ (reference sequence).

The chain couples TRBV12-3 or TRBV12-4 to TRBJ1-5. This CDR3 contains 13 residues. CDR3 sequence: CASSTDGNQPQHF.

V gene TRBV29-1 combines with J gene TRBJ2-7; no DNA is available, so the TRBD2 call from TCRdb remains unchecked. The CDR3 extends over 13 amino acids. Germline V gene sequence: CDR1 SQVTM, CDR2 ANQGSEA. The CDR3 reads CSVSGSQPYEQYF.

The rearrangement joins TRBV27 to TRBJ2-1; TCRdb reports TRBD2, a call that lacks DNA to check it against. The CDR3 contains 13 residues. CDR1 and CDR2 (germline): MNHEY, SMNVEV (reference sequence). Here the CDR3 reads CASRDSGDNEQFF.

The chain links TRBV20-1 to TRBJ2-3; TCRdb's D gene call, TRBD2, goes unchecked for lack of DNA. Germline lookup yields CDR1 DFQATT and CDR2 SNEGSKA (reference sequence). This CDR3 is 13 amino acids long. This chain's CDR3 is CSRTSGSTDTQYF.

The chain recombines TRBV12-3 or TRBV12-4 with TRBJ2-1; TCRdb's assignment of TRBD2 cannot be checked, as there is no DNA. CDR3 size: 13 residues. The CDR3 loop reads CASSLRRRPEQFF.

The chain has TRBV19 and TRBJ1-4; TCRdb indicates TRBD1, and absent DNA this call remains unverified. CDR3 length equals 13 residues. Germline assignment: CDR1 LNHDA and CDR2 SQIVND (reference sequence). CDR3 sequence reads: CASMGVTNEKLFF.